This T cell receptor beta chain was recovered during a study of cytomegalovirus exposure and HLA in healthy donors. Looking at the study overall: An earlier analysis identified some 110 million unique TCR beta sequences in about 179 million T cells. Study results and limitations: Association of a missense DCLRE1C variant with TCR beta V- and J-gene trimming was reported in a later analysis. Within the data, a cluster of highly shared sequence variants was likely a sequencing artifact.

PCR amplification relied on 60 Vbeta primers (plus 13 Jbeta primers). The method was immunoSEQ multiplex PCR; TCRdb's version includes in-frame clones alone and lacks a portion of them. The table includes fewer than 300,000 clones, about nine tenths detected once. J gave up 4 bases and V 6 bases, and 8 bases lay outside the gene matches. The CDR3 totals 15 residues. From germline, CDR1 is MNHEY and CDR2 SVGAGI. Regarding this clone: Its target is not known.

The V and J genes are TRBV6-5 and TRBJ1-1; 10 bases are a match to TRBD1. The specimen sequenced was PBMCs. The clonotype originates from a middle-aged man in good health and CMV-seropositive. The DNA of the CDR3 is TGTGCCAGCAGCTCCATACGGACAGGGGGCACTGAAGCTTTCTTT. Translated: CASSSIRTGGTEAFF.